This TCR beta chain came from a study of T cell responses to AZD1222 COVID-19 vaccine. General study results and limits: None of the repertoires were sampled until the peak T cell response had passed. Clonal diversity may have been underestimated in mostly white British donors. With dominance at 160-218 and 743-854, vaccine-associated CD4 TCRs spanned spike.

Concerning this clone itself: Its specificity is unknown.

Clones were read by immunoSEQ multiplex PCR, and TCRdb kept only the in-frame ones, dropping some. The profile shows 150,000 to 160,000 clones, 90% of them singletons. The receptor's source is an adult in good health. Material: peripheral blood, obtained on day 0 of AZD1222 vaccination.

The CDR3 DNA follows: TGTGCCAGCAGCTCCGGGACGGACTGGGCCTACGAGCAGTACTTC. Encoded protein: CASSSGTDWAYEQYF. The V gene is TRBV7-2, the J gene TRBJ2-7; D is tentatively TRBD1 or TRBD2 (5 bases each). Trimming took 4 bases from V and 2 from J, leaving 15 bases between them. CDR3 length: 15 amino acids. Germline V CDR1 and CDR2: SGHTA, FQGNSA.